Below are 27 T cell receptor beta chains sequenced from a single sample in a study of tumor and adjacent non-tumor tissue in lung cancer. The library came from three nested PCR rounds adapted from ARM-PCR protocols. TCRdb processed the multiplex PCR reads anew with MiXCR; each CDR3 protein has one entry. The data show some 80,000 distinct CDR3 sequences, 76% seen once. The template was RNA from unsorted bulk tissue. This non-tumor lung sample came from over 3 cm beyond the tumor edge. Material for sequencing was distant non-tumor lung tissue. The receptor source for this set is a man between 65 and 80 years old with non-small cell lung cancer.

To note about this clonotype: A clone one base away is much larger, so this may be a read error. The rearrangement uses TRBV30 and TRBJ2-7, with D possibly called TRBD1 or TRBD2 (6 bases each). The CDR3 length is 15 residues. Germline V gene sequence: CDR1 GTSNPN, CDR2 SVGIG (reference sequence). V shed 3 bases and J shed 1 base, with 16 bases lying between them. CDR3 nucleotides: TGTGCCTGGAGGGTTACGGGGGCAGTTTCCTACGAGCAGTACTTC. Translation: CAWRVTGAVSYEQYF.

Details on this clonotype: An end of the junction does not agree with germline; a read error may underlie this. V is TRBV20-1 and J is TRBJ1-5, with 7 bases lining up with TRBD1. The CDR3 is 14 residues long. CDR1 is DFQATT, CDR2 SNEGSKA, per germline (reference sequence). CDR3 sequence: CSASSGTDNQPQHF. CDR3 in DNA: TGCAGTGCTAGTTCCGGGACAGACAATCAGCCTCAGCATTTT.

Concerning this clonotype itself: One end of the junction is discordant with germline, which a read error may explain. The genes are TRBV7-8 and TRBJ2-3; D remains ambiguous. CDR3 length: 14 residues. CDR1 and CDR2 (germline): SGHVS, FQNEAQ. DNA of the CDR3: TGTGCCAGCAGCGACGATGAGCTCACAGATATGCAGTATTTT. This codes for CASSDDELTDMQYF.

DNA for the CDR3: TGCGCCAGCAGCCAAGTGGGGAACTCCTACGAGCAGTACTTC. This sequence encodes CASSQVGNSYEQYF. The chain links TRBV4-3 to TRBJ2-7; D is unresolved. Deletions cut 1 base from V and 0 bases from J, with 7 bases between. Germline CDR1 reads LGHNA; CDR2 reads YSLEER. This CDR3 spans 14 amino acids.

V is TRBV5-6 and J is TRBJ2-7, with 8 bases that match TRBD1. The CDR3 extends over 16 amino acids. CDR1 is SGHDT and CDR2 is YYEEEE in the germline V gene. CDR3 region: CTISPVVRDRTYEQYF. Written as DNA, the CDR3 is TGTACGATCAGCCCCGTTGTCCGGGACAGGACCTACGAGCAGTACTTC.

About this clonotype: Mismatch with germline at one junction end may stem from a read error. This chain uses TRBV6-2 or TRBV6-3 with TRBJ1-2; the D is unclear. The CDR3 sequence is 11 residues long. Germline CDR1 MNHEY, CDR2 SVGEGT. CDR3 loop: CASSLSYVYTF. As DNA, the CDR3 is TGTGCCAGCAGTCTCTCGTATGTCTACACCTTC.

Points on this clonotype: A read error may be the cause here, since a much bigger clone is one base away. The V call is TRBV5-1, the J call TRBJ2-1; D is possibly TRBD2 (5 bases). CDR3 length: 14 amino acids. The V gene's germline CDR1 is SGHRS and CDR2 YFSETQ. CDR3 loop: CTSSLLGWRNEQFF. CDR3 DNA sequence: TGCACCAGCAGCTTGCTGGGGTGGAGGAATGAGCAGTTCTTC.

Note on this clonotype: The junction shows a germline mismatch at one end, possibly a read error. This sequence joins TRBV29-1 and TRBJ2-5; D gene uncertain. The CDR3 totals 16 residues. Germline values: CDR1 SQVTM, CDR2 ANQGSEA. The CDR3 here is CSAKLYHQTGQETQYF. In DNA, the CDR3 is TGCAGCGCCAAGCTCTACCACCAGACGGGTCAAGAGACCCAGTACTTT.

Remarks on this clonotype: This CDR3 fails to terminate in the conserved phenylalanine or tryptophan, so it likely reflects a read error. Because the CDR3's place on the DNA is in doubt, the DNA is left out and the CDR3 is given as listed by TCRdb. V and J are TRBV11-2 and TRBJ2-7; the D call in the table, TRBD1, was not verified against the DNA. 15 amino acids form the CDR3, both terminal residues included. Germline CDR1 and CDR2: SGHAT and FQNNGV. CDR3 protein: CASSLEQGGRYEHYS.

The gene calls are TRBV5-5 and TRBJ2-7; 8 bases match TRBD2. There are 15 residues in the CDR3. V dropped 6 bases and J dropped 9; count of bases not matched to a gene: 17. Germline V gene sequence: CDR1 SGHKS, CDR2 YYEKEE (reference sequence). CDR3 bases: TGTGCCAGCATCAACCCCAGCGGGAGTAATCATGGGCAGTACTTC. This sequence encodes CASINPSGSNHGQYF.

Worth noting for this clonotype: One end of the junction fails to match germline, which may point to a read error. The chain links TRBV11-2 to TRBJ2-7; 8 bases map to TRBD1. CDR3 length: 15 residues. Per the germline V gene, CDR1 is SGHAT and CDR2 is FQNNGV. This chain's CDR3 is CASRLNQGAPYVQYF. As DNA, the CDR3 is TGTGCCAGCAGATTAAATCAGGGGGCCCCCTACGTGCAGTACTTC.

The chain is built from TRBV2 and TRBJ1-1; the D is unclear. Trimming left V 7 bases short and J 3 bases short, with 12 bases between. This CDR3 contains 13 residues. Germline V CDR1 and CDR2: SNHLY, FYNNEI. The CDR3 region has the DNA TGTGCCAGCAATGAGGTAAAGGACACTGAAGCTTTCTTT. Its translation is CASNEVKDTEAFF.

To note about this clonotype: At one end the junction does not follow the germline gene, possibly because of a read error. The chain combines TRBV4-1 with TRBJ2-7, with 8 bases identical to TRBD2. Germline lookup yields CDR1 MGHRA and CDR2 YSYEKL. The CDR3 contains 16 residues. This CDR3 reads CASTRTLAVEGDEQNF. The CDR3 DNA reads TGCGCCAGCACCCGGACACTAGCGGTAGAGGGGGACGAGCAGAACTTC.

Concerning this clonotype: A read error is possible here, since a much larger clone lies one base away. The CDR3 nucleotides are TGTGACAGCAGCCTGGGACGGAGCTTAGATCAGCCCCAGCATTTT. Encoded protein: CDSSLGRSLDQPQHF. V gene TRBV5-6 combines with J gene TRBJ1-5, with D possibly matching TRBD1 (5 bases). The CDR3 has 15 residues. Germline-derived CDR1 and CDR2 are SGHDT and YYEEEE.

This chain connects TRBV4-3 to TRBJ2-3; a possible D gene is TRBD2 (6 bases). The CDR3 length is 17 residues. The V end was cut by 0 bases, the J end by 11 bases, with 24 bases between. Germline V gives CDR1 LGHNA, CDR2 YSLEER. CDR3 sequence (DNA): TGCGCCAGCAGCCAAGATGGGCCTATCGGGAGAACAGTTATGCAGTATTTT. This codes for CASSQDGPIGRTVMQYF.

This chain connects TRBV12-3 or TRBV12-4 to TRBJ2-7; 8 bases are a match to TRBD1. The length of the CDR3 is 16 residues. The V gene end was trimmed by 6 bases and the J gene end by 7 bases; junction bases not matched to a gene: 17. Here the CDR3 reads CASSPPGGAAGWEQYF. Written as DNA, the CDR3 is TGTGCCAGCAGCCCCCCAGGGGGCGCGGCTGGCTGGGAGCAGTACTTC.

A word on this clonotype: Relative to the germline gene, one junction end is altered; a read error may explain this. The chain recombines TRBV6-6 with TRBJ1-5; the match to TRBD1 covers 7 bases. CDR1 is MNHNY and CDR2 is SVGAGI in the germline V gene (reference sequence). CDR3 length: 17 residues. In DNA, the CDR3 is TGTGCCAGCAGTTATAGTACTGCGGACAGGTCAAATCAGCCCGAGCATTTT. Protein product: CASSYSTADRSNQPEHF.

This clonotype has more than one count but fewer than ten. The chain joins TRBV28 to TRBJ1-2, with TRBD1 as a possible D gene (6 bases). Trimming stripped 7 bases from V and 4 bases from J, with 16 bases between. Germline-derived CDR1 and CDR2 are MDHEN and SYDVKM. CDR3 length: 14 amino acids. This CDR3 is CASIGGGGLYGYTF. CDR3 sequence (DNA): TGTGCCAGCATAGGGGGAGGCGGGCTCTATGGCTACACCTTC.

The V call is TRBV9, the J call TRBJ2-1; 9 bases line up with TRBD2. Germline V gene sequence: CDR1 SGDLS, CDR2 YYNGEE. The CDR3 totals 15 residues. Germline trimming cut 3 bases from V and 5 bases from J; bases unmatched to any gene: 6. The DNA for the CDR3 is TGTGCCAGCAGCGAATTTAGCGGGAGAAACAATGAGCAGTTCTTC. Translation gives CASSEFSGRNNEQFF.

The rearrangement uses TRBV20-1 and TRBJ1-2, with a tentative D call TRBD1 (5 bases). The germline V gene encodes CDR1 DFQATT and CDR2 SNEGSKA (reference sequence). The CDR3 totals 14 residues. V lost 7 bases and J 1 base, leaving 16 bases between the germline ends. The DNA for the CDR3 is TGCAGTGTTACGTCGGCAGGGATTAACTATGGCTACACCTTC. Its translation is CSVTSAGINYGYTF.

This clonotype was observed once. The gene calls are TRBV4-1 and TRBJ2-7; D possibly matches TRBD1 or TRBD2 (6 bases each). With 4 bases removed from V and 9 bases from J, the gap between germline ends came to 25 bases. This CDR3 is 16 amino acids long. CDR1 MGHRA and CDR2 YSYEKL come from the germline V gene. The CDR3 is CASSLTLSGEGDGQYF. The CDR3 DNA is TGCGCCAGCAGCCTGACACTATCGGGAGAGGGGGACGGGCAGTACTTC.

On this clonotype itself: One end of the junction is discordant with germline, which a read error may explain. The chain joins TRBV4-1 to TRBJ1-2, with 8 bases fitting TRBD1. CDR1 MGHRA and CDR2 YSYEKL come from the germline V gene. The CDR3 runs to 12 residues. CDR3 residues: CSSSLRGHCYTF. The CDR3 DNA reads as TGCTCCAGCAGCCTCAGGGGGCACTGCTACACCTTC.

This clonotype has a single count. Just one base apart from a much larger clone, this may be a read error. The chain carries TRBV10-3 and TRBJ2-7, with 7 positions matching TRBD2. The CDR3 contains 13 residues. The J segment lost 4 bases and the V segment lost 10 bases, leaving 10 bases of the junction unmatched. Germline V lookup: CDR1 ENHRY, CDR2 SYGVKD. The CDR3 loop reads CATAGLSEYEQYF. The CDR3 DNA reads TGTGCCACCGCGGGACTATCGGAGTACGAGCAGTACTTC.

This clonotype was seen a handful of times. The junction and the germline gene differ at one end; a read error may be behind it. CDR3 in DNA: TGTGCCTGCAGTCCGGTAGGGGAAAATGGCTACACCTTC. It codes for CACSPVGENGYTF. The rearrangement joins TRBV11-2 to TRBJ1-2, with D maybe TRBD1 (5 bases). This CDR3 has 13 residues. CDR1 and CDR2 (germline): SGHAT, FQNNGV.

About this clonotype: A much larger clone lies a single base off, so this may be a read error. This chain joins TRBV20-1 and TRBJ1-2; no reliable D call. The CDR3 has 13 amino acids. The germline CDR1 and CDR2 sequences are DFQATT and SNEGSKA (reference sequence). CDR3 DNA: TGCAGTGCATTGGATTATGCTAACTATGGCTACGCCTTC. Its translation is CSALDYANYGYAF.

This clonotype was seen more than once but under ten times. At one of its ends the junction is not consistent with the germline gene, which may arise from a read error. This chain uses TRBV29-1 with TRBJ1-1; D ambiguous. The germline V gene encodes CDR1 SQVTM and CDR2 ANQGSEA. The CDR3 spans 12 residues. CDR3 in amino acids: CSVVAERNEDFF. CDR3 nucleotides: TGCAGCGTTGTGGCGGAGAGAAATGAAGATTTCTTT. Filled out from reference TRBV29-1 and TRBJ1-1, the complete variable domain reads SAVISQKPSRDICQRGTSLTIQCQVDSQVTMMFWYRQQPGQSLTLIATANQGSEATYESGFVIDKFPISRPNLTFSTLTVSNMSPEDSSIYLCSVVAERNEDFFGQGTRLTVV.

With regard to this clonotype: An end of the junction differs from the germline gene, which may be a read error. V gene TRBV6-1 combines with J gene TRBJ2-1; D not resolved. Germline V gene sequence: CDR1 MNHNS, CDR2 SASEGT. The CDR3 is 13 residues long. The CDR3 DNA sequence: TGTGCTAGCAGTTCGGAACAACGGCATGAGCAGTTCTTC. This gives the protein CASSSEQRHEQFF.